This T cell receptor (beta chain) was sequenced in a study of shared clonotypes between healthy human individuals. Overall study findings and caveats: Researchers sampled blood only, noting tissue repertoires likely differ. The four-donor shared clonotypes exceeded non-shared clonotypes in generation probability, with non-shared ones scoring lower.

Notes on this clone: Its antigen is currently unknown.

Assay execution proceeded at the deep level. The protocol was immunoSEQ multiplex PCR, while the TCRdb copy is restricted to in-frame clones and leaves out a portion. The sample contains roughly 2 million clones, approximately 95% of which appear only once. The receptor was isolated from a man aged 18 to 29 in good health. Sequencing used naive CD4+ T cells sorted from blood. Subset reported: CD45RA+ positively selected.

CDR3 nucleotide sequence: TGTGCCGGGGAGGGACAGCCGGGTCAGCCCCAGCATTTT. This translates into CAGEGQPGQPQHF. The V call is TRBV30, the J call TRBJ1-5; 7 nucleotides agree with TRBD1. The CDR3 extends over 13 amino acids. Germline V gene sequence: CDR1 GTSNPN, CDR2 SVGIG (reference sequence). V gave up 8 bases and J gave up 6 bases; unmatched junction bases: 10.